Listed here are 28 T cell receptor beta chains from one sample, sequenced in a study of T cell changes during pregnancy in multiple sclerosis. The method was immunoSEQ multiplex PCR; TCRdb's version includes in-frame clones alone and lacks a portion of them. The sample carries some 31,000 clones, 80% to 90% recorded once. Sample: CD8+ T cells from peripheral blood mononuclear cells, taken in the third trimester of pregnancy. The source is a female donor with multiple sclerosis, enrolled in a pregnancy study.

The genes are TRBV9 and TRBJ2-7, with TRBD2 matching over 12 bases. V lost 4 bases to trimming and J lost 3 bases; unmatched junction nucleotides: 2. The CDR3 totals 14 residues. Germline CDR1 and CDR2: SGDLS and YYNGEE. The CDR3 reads CASSPGLAGYEQYF. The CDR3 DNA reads TGTGCCAGCAGCCCGGGACTAGCGGGCTACGAGCAGTACTTC.

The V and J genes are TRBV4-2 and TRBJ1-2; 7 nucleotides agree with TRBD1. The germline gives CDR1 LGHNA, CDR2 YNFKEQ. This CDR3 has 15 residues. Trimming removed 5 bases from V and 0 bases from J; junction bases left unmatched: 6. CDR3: CASSDIGTANYGYTF. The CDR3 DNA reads TGTGCCAGCAGCGACATAGGGACAGCTAACTATGGCTACACCTTC.

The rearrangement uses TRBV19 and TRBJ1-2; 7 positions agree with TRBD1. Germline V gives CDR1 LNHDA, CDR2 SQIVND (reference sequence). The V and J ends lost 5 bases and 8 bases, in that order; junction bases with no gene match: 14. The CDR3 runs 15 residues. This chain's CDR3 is CASSPSGRGTHGYTF. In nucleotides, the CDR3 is TGTGCCAGTAGTCCCTCGGGCAGGGGGACGCACGGCTACACCTTC.

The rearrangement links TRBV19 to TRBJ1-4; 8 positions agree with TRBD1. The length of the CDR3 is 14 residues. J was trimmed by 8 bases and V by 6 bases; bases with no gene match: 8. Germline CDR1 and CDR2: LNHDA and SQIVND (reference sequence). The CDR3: CASSPQGEEEKLFF. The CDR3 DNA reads TGTGCCAGTAGCCCACAGGGGGAAGAGGAAAAACTGTTTTTT. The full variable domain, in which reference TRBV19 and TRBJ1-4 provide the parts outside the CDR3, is DGGITQSPKYLFRKEGQNVTLSCEQNLNHDAMYWYRQDPGQGLRLIYYSQIVNDFQKGDIAEGYSVSREKKESFPLTVTSAQKNPTAFYLCASSPQGEEEKLFFGSGTQLSVL.

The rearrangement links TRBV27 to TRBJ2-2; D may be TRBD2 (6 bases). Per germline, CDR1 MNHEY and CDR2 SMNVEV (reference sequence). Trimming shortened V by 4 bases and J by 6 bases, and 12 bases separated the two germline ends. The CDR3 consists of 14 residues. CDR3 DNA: TGTGCCAGCAGTTACTACTGGGGGGCCGGGGAGCTGTTTTTT. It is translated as CASSYYWGAGELFF.

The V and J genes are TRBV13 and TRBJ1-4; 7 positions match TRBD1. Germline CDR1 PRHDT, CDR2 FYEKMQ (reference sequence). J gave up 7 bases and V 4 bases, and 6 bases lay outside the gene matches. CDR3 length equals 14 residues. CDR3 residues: CASSSTGLAEKLFF. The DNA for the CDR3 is TGTGCCAGCAGCTCGACAGGGTTGGCTGAAAAACTGTTTTTT. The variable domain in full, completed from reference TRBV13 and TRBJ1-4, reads AAGVIQSPRHLIKEKRETATLKCYPIPRHDTVYWYQQGPGQDPQFLISFYEKMQSDKGSIPDRFSAQQFSDYHSELNMSSLELGDSALYFCASSSTGLAEKLFFGSGTQLSVL.

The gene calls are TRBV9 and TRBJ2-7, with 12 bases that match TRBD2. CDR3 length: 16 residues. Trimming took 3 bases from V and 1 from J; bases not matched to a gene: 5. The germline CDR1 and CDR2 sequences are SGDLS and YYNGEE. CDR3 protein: CASSGGTSGPSYEQYF. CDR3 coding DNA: TGTGCCAGCAGCGGGGGGACTAGCGGGCCATCCTACGAGCAGTACTTC.

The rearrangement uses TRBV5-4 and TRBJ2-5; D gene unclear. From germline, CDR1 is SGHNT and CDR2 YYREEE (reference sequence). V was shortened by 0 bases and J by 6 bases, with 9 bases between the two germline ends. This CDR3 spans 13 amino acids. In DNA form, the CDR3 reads TGTGCCAGCAGCTTGGCGAGAGAACAGACCCAGTACTTC. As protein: CASSLAREQTQYF.

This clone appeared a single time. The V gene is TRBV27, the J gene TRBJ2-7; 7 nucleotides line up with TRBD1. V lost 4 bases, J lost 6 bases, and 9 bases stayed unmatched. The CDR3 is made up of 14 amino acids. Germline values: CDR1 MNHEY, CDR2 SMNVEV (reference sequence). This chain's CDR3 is CASSSSKTGTEQYF. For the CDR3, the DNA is TGTGCCAGCAGTTCATCCAAGACAGGGACCGAGCAGTACTTC.

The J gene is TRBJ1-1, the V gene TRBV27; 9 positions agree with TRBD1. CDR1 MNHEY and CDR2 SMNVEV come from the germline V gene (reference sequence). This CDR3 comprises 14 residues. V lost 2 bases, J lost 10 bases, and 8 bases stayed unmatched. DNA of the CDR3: TGTGCCAGCAGTTTAAGGGACAGGGTGGGGGGAGCTTTCTTT. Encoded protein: CASSLRDRVGGAFF.

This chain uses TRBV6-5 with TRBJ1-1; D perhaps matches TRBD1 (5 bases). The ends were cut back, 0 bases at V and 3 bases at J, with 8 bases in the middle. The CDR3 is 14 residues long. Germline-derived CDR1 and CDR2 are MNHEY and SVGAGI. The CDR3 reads CASSYSTGDTEAFF. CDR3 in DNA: TGTGCCAGCAGTTACTCAACGGGGGACACTGAAGCTTTCTTT.

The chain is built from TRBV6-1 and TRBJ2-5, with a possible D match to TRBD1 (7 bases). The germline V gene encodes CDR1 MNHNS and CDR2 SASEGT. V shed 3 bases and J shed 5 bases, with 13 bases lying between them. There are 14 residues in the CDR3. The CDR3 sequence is CASSDRGVGETQYF. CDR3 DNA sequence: TGTGCCAGCAGTGACAGGGGGGTTGGTGAGACCCAGTACTTC.

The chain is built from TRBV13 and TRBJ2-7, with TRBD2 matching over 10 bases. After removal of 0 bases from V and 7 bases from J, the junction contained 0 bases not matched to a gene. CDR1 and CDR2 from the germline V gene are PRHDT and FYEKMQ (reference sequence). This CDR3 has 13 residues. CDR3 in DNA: TGTGCCAGCAGCTTAGGGACTAGCGGGGAGCAGTACTTC. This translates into CASSLGTSGEQYF.

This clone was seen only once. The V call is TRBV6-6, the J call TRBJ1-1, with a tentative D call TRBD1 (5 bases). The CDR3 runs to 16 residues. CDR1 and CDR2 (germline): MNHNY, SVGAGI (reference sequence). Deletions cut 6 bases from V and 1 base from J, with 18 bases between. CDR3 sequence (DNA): TGTGCCAGCAGATACGGGGCATCGGTTCGGAACACTGAAGCTTTCTTT. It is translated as CASRYGASVRNTEAFF.

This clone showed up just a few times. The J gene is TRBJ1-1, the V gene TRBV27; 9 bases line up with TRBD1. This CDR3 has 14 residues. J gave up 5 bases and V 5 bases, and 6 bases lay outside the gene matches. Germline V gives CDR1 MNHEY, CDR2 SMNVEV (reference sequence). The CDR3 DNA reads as TGTGCCAGCAGTGTAGGACAGGGGAGGACTGAAGCTTTCTTT. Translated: CASSVGQGRTEAFF.

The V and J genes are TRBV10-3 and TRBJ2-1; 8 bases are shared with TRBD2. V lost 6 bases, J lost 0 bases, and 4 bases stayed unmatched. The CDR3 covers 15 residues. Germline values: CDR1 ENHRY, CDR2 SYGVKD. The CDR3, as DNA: TGTGCCATCAGAGCGGGGGCGAGCTCCTACAATGAGCAGTTCTTC. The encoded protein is CAIRAGASSYNEQFF.

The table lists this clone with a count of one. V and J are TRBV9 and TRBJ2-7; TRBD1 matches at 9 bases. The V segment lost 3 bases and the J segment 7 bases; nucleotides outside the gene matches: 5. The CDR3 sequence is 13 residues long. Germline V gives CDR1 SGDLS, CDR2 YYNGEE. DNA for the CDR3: TGTGCCAGCAGCGCTGGACAGGGGAGGGAGCAGTACTTC. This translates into CASSAGQGREQYF.

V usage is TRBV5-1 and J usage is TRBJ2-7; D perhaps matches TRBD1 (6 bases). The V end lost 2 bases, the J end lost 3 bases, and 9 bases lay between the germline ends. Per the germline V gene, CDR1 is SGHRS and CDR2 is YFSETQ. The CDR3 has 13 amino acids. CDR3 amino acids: CASSFGQYYEQYF. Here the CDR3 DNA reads TGCGCCAGCAGCTTCGGACAGTACTACGAGCAGTACTTC.

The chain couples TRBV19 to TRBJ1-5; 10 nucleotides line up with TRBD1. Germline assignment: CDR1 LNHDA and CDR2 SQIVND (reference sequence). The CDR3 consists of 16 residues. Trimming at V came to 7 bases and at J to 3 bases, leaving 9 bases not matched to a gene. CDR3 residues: CASIPGTGVINQPQHF. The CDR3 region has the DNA TGTGCCAGTATCCCGGGGACAGGGGTAATCAATCAGCCCCAGCATTTT.

The CDR3 DNA sequence: TGTGCCAGCAGTTCAGGGTCCGAGCAGTACTTC. Its protein is CASSSGSEQYF. V and J are TRBV27 and TRBJ2-7; tentatively, D is TRBD1 (5 bases). Germline CDR1 and CDR2: MNHEY and SMNVEV (reference sequence). Trimming left V 4 bases short and J 6 bases short, with 7 bases between. This CDR3 has 11 amino acids.

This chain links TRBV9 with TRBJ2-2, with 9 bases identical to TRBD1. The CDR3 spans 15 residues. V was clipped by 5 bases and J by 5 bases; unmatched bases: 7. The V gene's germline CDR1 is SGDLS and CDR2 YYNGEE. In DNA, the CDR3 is TGTGCCAGCAGTCTTACGGGACAGGGAACCGGGGAGCTGTTTTTT. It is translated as CASSLTGQGTGELFF. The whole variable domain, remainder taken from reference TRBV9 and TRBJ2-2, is DSGVTQTPKHLITATGQRVTLRCSPRSGDLSVYWYQQSLDQGLQFLIQYYNGEERAKGNILERFSAQQFPDLHSELNLSSLELGDSALYFCASSLTGQGTGELFFGEGSRLTVL.

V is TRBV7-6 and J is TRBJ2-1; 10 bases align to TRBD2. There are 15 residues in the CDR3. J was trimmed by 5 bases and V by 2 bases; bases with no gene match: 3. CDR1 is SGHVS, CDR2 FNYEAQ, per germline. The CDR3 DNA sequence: TGTGCCAGCAGCTTACAAGCGGGGGGGGACAATGAGCAGTTCTTC. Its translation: CASSLQAGGDNEQFF.

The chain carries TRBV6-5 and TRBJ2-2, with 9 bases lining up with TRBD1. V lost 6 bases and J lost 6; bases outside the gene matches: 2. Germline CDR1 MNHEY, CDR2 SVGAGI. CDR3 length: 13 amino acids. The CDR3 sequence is CASSRQGAGELFF. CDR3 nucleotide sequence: TGTGCCAGCAGCCGACAGGGGGCCGGGGAGCTGTTTTTT.

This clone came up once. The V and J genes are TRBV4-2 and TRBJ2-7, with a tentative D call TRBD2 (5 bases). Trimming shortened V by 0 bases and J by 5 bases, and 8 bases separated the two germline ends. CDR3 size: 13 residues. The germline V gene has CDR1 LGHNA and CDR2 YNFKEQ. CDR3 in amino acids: CASSQDRGNEQYF. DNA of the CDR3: TGTGCCAGCAGCCAAGATAGAGGGAACGAGCAGTACTTC.

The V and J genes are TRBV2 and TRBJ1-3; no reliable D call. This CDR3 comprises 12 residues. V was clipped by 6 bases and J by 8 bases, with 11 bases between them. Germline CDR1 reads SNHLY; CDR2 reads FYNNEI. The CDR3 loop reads CASREGADTIYF. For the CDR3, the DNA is TGTGCCAGCAGAGAGGGCGCGGACACCATATATTTT.

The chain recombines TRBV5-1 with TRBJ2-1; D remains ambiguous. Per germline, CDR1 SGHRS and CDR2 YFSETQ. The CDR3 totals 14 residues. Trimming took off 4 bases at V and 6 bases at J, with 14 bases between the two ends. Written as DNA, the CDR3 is TGCGCCAGCAGCCCTGCACAAGTACCCAATGAGCAGTTCTTC. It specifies CASSPAQVPNEQFF.

CDR3 bases: TGTGCCAGTAGTACTGCCTTCAGGACAGAGAGGAACACTGAAGCTTTCTTT. Translating gives CASSTAFRTERNTEAFF. V and J are TRBV19 and TRBJ1-1, with D possibly matching TRBD1 (6 bases). Per the germline V gene, CDR1 is LNHDA and CDR2 is SQIVND (reference sequence). V lost 4 bases, J lost 1 base, and 19 bases lay in between. The CDR3 covers 17 residues.

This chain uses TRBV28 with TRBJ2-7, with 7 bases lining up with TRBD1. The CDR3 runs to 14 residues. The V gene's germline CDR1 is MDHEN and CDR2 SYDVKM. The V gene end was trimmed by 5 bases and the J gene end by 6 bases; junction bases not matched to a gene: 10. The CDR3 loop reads CASSLRQGVREQYF. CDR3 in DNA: TGTGCCAGCAGTCTCCGTCAGGGGGTACGCGAGCAGTACTTC.